A selection of T cell receptor beta chains follows, all from one sample in a study of T cell responses to AZD1222 COVID-19 vaccine. TCRdb keeps only in-frame clones here, not all; method: immunoSEQ multiplex PCR. Of about 100,000 clones listed, around nine tenths were seen once; the top ten hold 2.5% to 3.5%. The sample here was peripheral blood, taken on day 0 of AZD1222 vaccination. These receptors were collected from an adult in good health. Each CDR3 is given with its conserved first and last residue.

v_gene	CDR3aa
TRBV25-1	CASRGYLRTEKETQYF
TRBV5-1	CASSLSDRDTQYF
TRBV5-1	CASSPSGPFNQPQHF
TRBV11-3	CASSLQGNQPQHF
TRBV5-1	CASSLGGPVTEAFF
TRBV18	CASSPAGVEEKLFF
TRBV7-3	CASSPDGVYTEAFF
TRBV6-5	CASSYSGGHRYEQYF
TRBV11-2	CASSNPSGVSTGELFF
TRBV5-8	CASSPWGLTEAFF
TRBV4-1	CASSPGQGASNQPQHF
TRBV6-5	CASSYGRGDYGYTF
TRBV13	CASSVADTQYF
TRBV4-1	CASSQEIPSSNTVPTDTQYF